Reported below is one T cell receptor beta chain. The same CDR3 arises from other DNA sequences in this sample as well. This sample is drawn from a study of blood T cell repertoires in COVID-19. Across the study: Samples of COVID-19 (acute and convalescent) were obtained from the United States, Italy and Spain. Sample material is recorded as cDNA or gDNA derived from T cells, B-cell-depleted T cells, or PBMCs.

This CDR3 spans 15 amino acids. The V and J ends lost 0 bases and 4 bases respectively, with 13 bases between them. Germline V gene lookup returns CDR1 GTSNPN and CDR2 SVGIG (reference sequence). Here immunoSEQ multiplex PCR was the method, and the copy in TCRdb shows in-frame clones only, minus some. The data show approximately 320,000 clones, 85% seen once. The gene calls are TRBV30 and TRBJ1-3; D call uncertain. This TCR was sampled from a human donor in a cohort sampled during active COVID-19. Sequencing input: peripheral blood. CDR3 nucleotide sequence: TGTGCCTGGAGTGTACGAGGAAATAGCGGAAACACCATATATTTT. It is translated as CAWSVRGNSGNTIYF.